The T cell receptor beta chain under discussion was sequenced for a study of cytomegalovirus exposure and HLA in healthy donors. Study-level information: One earlier analysis, a look at 180 million or so T cells, found 100 million to 130 million unique TCR beta sequences.

The V and J ends lost 0 bases and 3 bases respectively, with 18 bases between them. Germline loops: CDR1 MGHRA, CDR2 YSYEKL. This CDR3 contains 18 residues. The PCR used 60 Vbeta and 13 Jbeta primers. TCRdb's table, derived via immunoSEQ multiplex PCR, lists solely in-frame clones and lacks some. The table lists about 200,000 clones. Sequencing used PBMCs. The clonotype was recovered from a boy aged 5 to 17 in good health and CMV-seronegative. This rearrangement joins TRBV4-1 to TRBJ2-1; D is unresolved. The CDR3, as DNA: TGCGCCAGCAGCCAAGATCCCCCGCTGCAGGCGATCTACAATGAGCAGTTCTTC. This encodes CASSQDPPLQAIYNEQFF.